A single sample gave rise to the 27 T cell receptor beta chains below, sequenced in a study of patients and donors after allogeneic stem cell transplantation. One entry per CDR3 protein results from TCRdb running MiXCR on the RT-PCR reads. Of about 960,000 distinct CDR3 sequences in the sample, more than 15% were seen once. Sequenced material: blood, either unsorted or a sorted T cell fraction (not recorded which). The receptors were sampled from a human donor who was either an allogeneic HSCT recipient or a stem cell or donor lymphocyte infusion donor (not recorded which). It is not recorded whose cells these are; they may come from a transplant donor.

This chain links TRBV5-1 with TRBJ2-7; TRBD2 matches 8 bases. J lost 0 bases, V lost 4 bases, and 6 bases had no gene match. This CDR3 comprises 15 residues. Germline V gene lookup returns CDR1 SGHRS and CDR2 YFSETQ. In DNA, the CDR3 is TGCGCCAGCAGCGTGGTAGCGGGATTCTCCTACGAGCAGTACTTC. Its translation: CASSVVAGFSYEQYF.

The chain links TRBV5-1 to TRBJ2-4; 10 bases are shared with TRBD2. The CDR3 length is 15 residues. Looked up from germline, CDR1 is SGHRS and CDR2 is YFSETQ. The trim removed 4 bases at V and 4 bases at J, leaving 5 bases unmatched. CDR3 amino acids: CASSLAGDLKNIQYF. For the CDR3, the DNA is TGCGCCAGCAGCCTAGCGGGAGATCTTAAAAACATTCAGTACTTC.

This clonotype came up a few times. The rearrangement joins TRBV7-9 to TRBJ2-3; weak D call: TRBD2 (6 bases). CDR1 and CDR2 (germline): SEHNR, FQNEAQ (reference sequence). There are 16 residues in the CDR3. V shed 5 bases and J shed 0 bases, with 15 bases lying between them. This chain's CDR3 is CASSPGLLPSTDTQYF. CDR3 DNA sequence: TGTGCCAGCAGCCCGGGACTTTTGCCTAGCACAGATACGCAGTATTTT.

Written as DNA, the CDR3 is TGTGCCAGCAGTTTAACGGAACAGGCTAACTATGGCTACACCTTC. It yields the protein CASSLTEQANYGYTF. The chain employs TRBV12-3 or TRBV12-4 and TRBJ1-2; maybe TRBD1 (5 bases). The CDR3 contains 15 residues. V lost 2 bases and J lost 0, with 10 bases in between.

This clonotype was detected ten times or more. The V call is TRBV29-1, the J call TRBJ2-7, with 9 bases matching TRBD1. The CDR3 runs 14 residues. Trimming at V came to 6 bases and at J to 1 base, leaving 7 bases not matched to a gene. CDR1 is SQVTM, CDR2 ANQGSEA, per germline. The chain's CDR3 is CSVNYRGPSYEQYF. The CDR3 bases are TGCAGCGTCAACTACAGGGGGCCTTCCTACGAGCAGTACTTC.

The chain combines TRBV7-8 with TRBJ2-4, with D uncertain. CDR3 length equals 12 residues. V lost 1 base, J lost 6 bases, and 4 bases lay in between. CDR1 is SGHVS and CDR2 is FQNEAQ in the germline V gene. CDR3 protein: CASSLGSNIQYF. CDR3 bases: TGTGCCAGCAGCTTAGGGTCAAACATTCAGTACTTC.

This clonotype was seen ten or more times. The chain is built from TRBV12-3 or TRBV12-4 and TRBJ1-1; TRBD1 is a possible D gene (6 bases). The CDR3 has 14 amino acids. V lost 7 bases and J 6 bases, leaving 18 bases between the germline ends. The CDR3 sequence: CASTYLGRGSEAFF. As DNA, the CDR3 is TGTGCCAGCACCTACTTAGGCAGGGGCTCTGAAGCTTTCTTT.

The V gene is TRBV11-1, the J gene TRBJ2-1; 11 nucleotides match TRBD2. Germline trimming cut 5 bases from V and 5 bases from J; bases unmatched to any gene: 5. The CDR3 has 15 amino acids. Germline CDR1 SGHAT, CDR2 FQDESV (reference sequence). CDR3 sequence reads: CASSPSGLADNEQFF. CDR3 coding DNA: TGTGCCAGCAGCCCTTCGGGACTAGCGGACAATGAGCAGTTCTTC.

This clonotype has only a few counts. This chain joins TRBV6-1 and TRBJ2-2, with D possibly called TRBD1 or TRBD2 (6 bases each). Between the trimmed V and J ends, which lost 6 bases and 6 bases, there was a span of 14 bases. Per germline, CDR1 MNHNS and CDR2 SASEGT. CDR3 length: 14 residues. CDR3 residues: CASSSARGAGELFF. The CDR3 coding sequence is TGTGCCAGCAGCTCAGCAAGGGGGGCCGGGGAGCTGTTTTTT.

The chain carries TRBV6-1 and TRBJ1-2, with a possible D match to TRBD1 (6 bases). CDR1 and CDR2 (germline): MNHNS, SASEGT. With 0 bases removed from V and 6 bases from J, the gap between germline ends came to 14 bases. This CDR3 spans 15 amino acids. The chain's CDR3 is CASSEALGRGDGYTF. The CDR3 bases are TGTGCCAGCAGTGAAGCTCTCGGCAGGGGAGATGGCTACACCTTC.

The chain combines TRBV4-3 with TRBJ1-4; 11 bases fit TRBD1. Germline trimming cut 0 bases from V and 7 bases from J; bases unmatched to any gene: 4. The CDR3 sequence is 16 residues long. CDR1 and CDR2 (germline): LGHNA, YSLEER. CDR3 DNA: TGCGCCAGCAGCCAAGATTTCGGGACAGGGGGTGAAAAACTGTTTTTT. Translated, it gives CASSQDFGTGGEKLFF.

The chain employs TRBV20-1 and TRBJ2-1; D remains ambiguous. V lost 0 bases and J lost 0, with 9 bases in between. The germline V gene has CDR1 DFQATT and CDR2 SNEGSKA (reference sequence). This CDR3 is 15 amino acids long. CDR3 nucleotide sequence: TGCAGTGCTAGAGATTCCATCCTCTCCTACAATGAGCAGTTCTTC. Its translation is CSARDSILSYNEQFF.

The CDR3: CASSLRGAQPQHF. DNA for the CDR3: TGCGCCAGCAGCCTCCGGGGGGCCCAGCCCCAGCATTTT. This chain connects TRBV5-1 to TRBJ1-5; TRBD1 is a possible D gene (6 bases). The CDR3 totals 13 residues. V was shortened by 4 bases and J by 7 bases, with 12 bases between the two germline ends. Germline V gene lookup returns CDR1 SGHRS and CDR2 YFSETQ.

This clonotype was recorded a few times. The chain is built from TRBV15 and TRBJ2-1; no firm D call. The CDR3 sequence is 12 residues long. V was cut by 6 bases and J by 0 bases, with 3 bases left in between. Germline CDR1 LNHNV, CDR2 YYDKDF (reference sequence). CDR3 bases: TGTGCCACCAGATACTCCTACAATGAGCAGTTCTTC. It yields the protein CATRYSYNEQFF.

In its sample, this clonotype was seen a few times. The chain is built from TRBV6-6 and TRBJ1-2; 9 nucleotides align to TRBD1. Germline V gives CDR1 MNHNY, CDR2 SVGAGI (reference sequence). CDR3 length equals 12 residues. V trimming: 8 bases; J trimming: 3 bases; junction bases outside the gene matches: 1. The CDR3 DNA is TGTGCCAGCGACAGGGGGGACTATGGCTACACCTTC. Its translation is CASDRGDYGYTF.

This clonotype has a handful of counts. J is TRBJ2-5 and V is TRBV9; the match to TRBD1 covers 11 bases. Unmatched junction bases numbered 1, after V lost 0 bases and J lost 0 bases. CDR1 is SGDLS, CDR2 YYNGEE, per germline. The CDR3 runs 16 residues. CDR3 residues: CASSVGTGGNQETQYF. The CDR3 DNA is TGTGCCAGCAGCGTAGGGACAGGGGGCAACCAAGAGACCCAGTACTTC.

This clonotype was found a few times. The chain employs TRBV12-3 or TRBV12-4 and TRBJ1-6; D perhaps matches TRBD1 (6 bases). This CDR3 is built from 13 residues. V shed 10 bases and J shed 9 bases, with 16 bases lying between them. The CDR3 region has the DNA TGTGCCACCTCATCCCAGGGGATTTCACCCCTCCACTTT. This gives the protein CATSSQGISPLHF.

The genes are TRBV12-3 or TRBV12-4 and TRBJ1-2; D is unclear. V was pared by 6 bases and J by 3 bases, with 11 bases between. The CDR3 covers 13 residues. The CDR3 nucleotides are TGTGCCAGCAGCCTACAGTTGTACTATGGCTACACCTTC. Its translation: CASSLQLYYGYTF.

This rearrangement joins TRBV7-6 to TRBJ2-1; 8 nucleotides line up with TRBD2. V was pared by 5 bases and J by 5 bases, with 5 bases of the junction left unmatched. Germline V gene data show CDR1 as SGHVS and CDR2 as FNYEAQ. The CDR3 extends over 14 amino acids. CDR3 sequence reads: CASSAQAGDNEQFF. In DNA, the CDR3 is TGTGCCAGCAGCGCCCAAGCGGGGGACAATGAGCAGTTCTTC.

The rearrangement joins TRBV7-2 to TRBJ2-5; D not resolved. The CDR3 length is 16 residues. Between the trimmed V and J ends, which lost 0 bases and 0 bases, there was a span of 11 bases. Per the germline V gene, CDR1 is SGHTA and CDR2 is FQGNSA. This chain's CDR3 is CASSLAITQNQETQYF. The DNA for the CDR3 is TGTGCCAGCAGCTTAGCGATCACGCAGAACCAAGAGACCCAGTACTTC.

This clonotype was found a few times. The chain recombines TRBV3-1 with TRBJ2-6, with 7 bases fitting TRBD2. J lost 1 base, V lost 4 bases, and 7 bases had no gene match. Germline CDR1 and CDR2: LGHDT and YNNKEL (reference sequence). CDR3 length equals 17 residues. The CDR3 loop is CASSPLLRGSGANVLTF. The CDR3 nucleotides read TGTGCCAGCAGCCCCCTGTTGCGGGGGTCTGGGGCCAACGTCCTGACTTTC.

The CDR3 reads CASSTRTSGINEQFF. DNA of the CDR3: TGTGCCAGCAGCACCCGGACTAGCGGGATCAATGAGCAGTTCTTC. The chain recombines TRBV9 with TRBJ2-1; TRBD2 matches at 12 bases. Germline loops: CDR1 SGDLS, CDR2 YYNGEE. The CDR3 extends over 15 amino acids. After removal of 4 bases from V and 6 bases from J, the junction contained 5 bases not matched to a gene.

V gene TRBV9 combines with J gene TRBJ2-1, with 11 bases aligning to TRBD2. The CDR3 is made up of 18 amino acids. CDR1 is SGDLS, CDR2 YYNGEE, per germline. V dropped 0 bases and J dropped 8; count of bases not matched to a gene: 13. Written as DNA, the CDR3 is TGTGCCAGCAGCGTAGACCCCGGTAGCGGGAGGGCCGTACATGAGCAGTTCTTC. This translates into CASSVDPGSGRAVHEQFF.

This clonotype was recorded at least ten times. The chain recombines TRBV24-1 with TRBJ1-5, with a tentative D call TRBD1 (6 bases). V dropped 5 bases and J dropped 2 bases, with 15 bases sitting between them. The germline CDR1 and CDR2 sequences are KGHDR and SFDVKD. The CDR3 is 16 residues long. Here the CDR3 DNA reads TGTGCCACCAGTGCTACCGGGGGCGGACGCAATCAGCCCCAGCATTTT. Amino acid sequence: CATSATGGGRNQPQHF.

This rearrangement joins TRBV24-1 to TRBJ2-3, with 9 bases aligning to TRBD1. V lost 3 bases, J lost 2 bases, and 2 bases stayed unmatched. Germline V lookup: CDR1 KGHDR, CDR2 SFDVKD. The length of the CDR3 is 15 residues. CDR3 sequence reads: CATSDRDRDTDTQYF. CDR3 DNA sequence: TGTGCCACCAGTGATCGGGACAGGGACACAGATACGCAGTATTTT.

This clonotype occurred a few times. The chain is built from TRBV15 and TRBJ2-3; 8 bases are a match to TRBD1. Per germline, CDR1 LNHNV and CDR2 YYDKDF (reference sequence). This CDR3 is 16 amino acids long. V lost 2 bases and J lost 2; bases outside the gene matches: 6. The CDR3: CATSRRGTGPTDTQYF. CDR3 bases: TGTGCCACCAGCAGACGCGGGACAGGTCCCACAGATACGCAGTATTTT.

The rearrangement links TRBV4-3 to TRBJ2-1, with TRBD2 matching 11 bases. With 5 bases clipped from V and 0 bases from J, the junction kept 3 bases outside the gene matches. Germline lookup yields CDR1 LGHNA and CDR2 YSLEER. CDR3 length: 16 residues. CDR3 sequence reads: CASSVAGGSSYNEQFF. DNA for the CDR3: TGCGCCAGCAGCGTAGCGGGGGGGAGCTCCTACAATGAGCAGTTCTTC.